This T cell receptor (beta chain) was recovered during a study of shared clonotypes between healthy human individuals. Study-wide context: Plates per donor: three CD4 naive, three CD4 memory, two CD8 naive, one CD8 memory.

The method was immunoSEQ multiplex PCR; TCRdb's version includes in-frame clones alone and lacks a portion of them. The table shows some 1,600,000 clones, with nearly 99% occurring only once. The CDR3 loop spans 15 amino acids. With 4 bases clipped from V and 5 bases from J, the junction kept 8 bases outside the gene matches. Germline values: CDR1 SGHVS, CDR2 FQNEAQ. The sequence was obtained from a man aged 25 to 40 in good health. The V gene is TRBV7-8, the J gene TRBJ1-1; 9 nucleotides align to TRBD1. Sample: naive CD4+ T cells sorted from blood. The subset is: CD45RA+ positively selected. The CDR3: CASSSGTGPGTEAFF. CDR3 coding DNA: TGTGCCAGCAGCTCAGGGACAGGGCCGGGGACTGAAGCTTTCTTT.